This record concerns one TCR beta chain sequence. The antigen is undetermined. The data stem from a study of T cells in Graves' hyperthyroidism and ophthalmopathy. General study points: Most expanded thyroid clonotypes above 0.001 recurred in blood.

The TCR beta CDR3 regions underwent amplification using RNA transcripts as the source. The TCR CDR3 first-round RT-PCR relied on the HTBI primer set. Via MiXCR, TCRdb re-called the multiplex PCR reads, giving one row per CDR3 protein. Of 600,000 to 800,000 distinct CDR3 sequences in the sample, roughly a third are singletons; the top ten hold roughly 31%. The CDR3 spans 13 residues. V was pared by 8 bases and J by 1 base, with 11 bases between. The germline V gene encodes CDR1 SGHAT and CDR2 FQDESV (reference sequence). The source material was blood. This TCR was recovered from a woman aged 40 to 50 with Graves' hyperthyroidism. The chain uses TRBV11-1 and TRBJ1-1; no firm D call. CDR3: CASPPGPNTEAFF. The CDR3 nucleotides are TGTGCCAGCCCACCGGGCCCGAACACTGAAGCTTTCTTT.